The sequence of this T cell receptor (beta chain) was determined in a study of siplizumab effects on memory and regulatory T cells. The CDR3 is 12 amino acids. CDR1 is SNHLY and CDR2 is FYNNEI in the germline V gene. Trimming stripped 8 bases from V and 0 bases from J, with 7 bases between. Assay used: immunoSEQ multiplex PCR; TCRdb lists only in-frame clones, some missing. This table has approximately 70,000 clones, about 90% appearing once. Regarding the study as a whole: The alloresponse seemed to draw substantially on naive T cells, which appeared more diverse than memory cells. A naive or memory phenotype could not be assigned to roughly 80-96% of the proliferating CD4+ or CD8+ clones.

About this clone itself: Its antigen is undetermined.

Sequencing input: CD8+ T cells sorted from blood. This TCR was sampled from a human donor in good health. The chain uses TRBV2 and TRBJ1-1; no reliable D call. For the CDR3, the DNA is TGTGCCAGCGAGCGGATGAACACTGAAGCTTTCTTT. Residues: CASERMNTEAFF.